This is a list of T cell receptor beta chains from one sample in a study of cytomegalovirus exposure and HLA in healthy donors. Here immunoSEQ multiplex PCR was the method, and the copy in TCRdb shows in-frame clones only, minus some. The sample shows roughly 150,000 clones, 70% to 90% of them seen only once. Sequenced input: PBMCs. The receptors shown here come from a man aged 18-30 years in good health and CMV-seronegative. Both conserved end residues are part of each CDR3. Fields, in order: clone size, D gene, V gene, J gene, CDR3 protein, CDR3 DNA. The D gene is left open where the match is weak. Size values are once, few and many counts, or a class for expanded clones, and some rows have none.

clone_size: .; d_call: TRBD2; v_call: TRBV29-1; j_call: TRBJ2-1; cdr3_aa: CSVGAGGLYGQFF; cdr3_nt: TGCAGCGTTGGTGCGGGAGGGCTCTATGGGCAGTTCTTC
clone_size: .; d_call: .; v_call: TRBV7-9; j_call: TRBJ1-2; cdr3_aa: CASSRTATNYGYTF; cdr3_nt: TGTGCCAGCAGCCGGACAGCTACTAACTATGGCTACACCTTC
clone_size: once; d_call: TRBD1; v_call: TRBV2; j_call: TRBJ2-7; cdr3_aa: CASSGPGQGSYEQYF; cdr3_nt: TGTGCCAGCAGTGGCCCCGGACAGGGTTCCTACGAGCAGTACTTC
clone_size: once; d_call: TRBD1; v_call: TRBV28; j_call: TRBJ2-7; cdr3_aa: CASSFWGQIYEQYF; cdr3_nt: TGTGCCAGCAGTTTTTGGGGACAGATCTACGAGCAGTACTTC
clone_size: once; d_call: TRBD2; v_call: TRBV19; j_call: TRBJ2-7; cdr3_aa: CASSIASGGGSSYEQYF; cdr3_nt: TGTGCCAGTAGTATAGCCAGCGGGGGCGGGAGCTCCTACGAGCAGTACTTC
clone_size: once; d_call: TRBD1; v_call: TRBV6-4; j_call: TRBJ1-2; cdr3_aa: CASSERQGYGYTF; cdr3_nt: TGTGCCAGCAGTGAGCGACAGGGCTATGGCTACACCTTC
clone_size: .; d_call: TRBD1; v_call: TRBV7-8; j_call: TRBJ1-1; cdr3_aa: CASSPQGGVTEAFF; cdr3_nt: TGTGCCAGCAGCCCTCAGGGGGGAGTCACTGAAGCTTTCTTT
clone_size: once; d_call: TRBD1; v_call: TRBV18; j_call: TRBJ1-3; cdr3_aa: CASSPQRDSRDTIYF; cdr3_nt: TGTGCCAGCTCACCACAAAGGGACAGCAGAGACACCATATATTTT
clone_size: .; d_call: TRBD1; v_call: TRBV5-1; j_call: TRBJ2-3; cdr3_aa: CASRLSWTGPRDTQYF; cdr3_nt: TGCGCCAGCAGGTTATCTTGGACAGGACCAAGGGATACGCAGTATTTT
clone_size: .; d_call: .; v_call: TRBV28; j_call: TRBJ1-2; cdr3_aa: CASSTPRRGHGYTF; cdr3_nt: TGTGCCAGCAGTACCCCGCGGAGGGGTCACGGCTACACCTTC
clone_size: .; d_call: TRBD1; v_call: TRBV5-1; j_call: TRBJ2-7; cdr3_aa: CASSLGQGGEQYF; cdr3_nt: TGCGCCAGCAGCCTGGGACAGGGGGGCGAGCAGTACTTC
clone_size: .; d_call: TRBD1; v_call: TRBV10-3; j_call: TRBJ1-1; cdr3_aa: CATDRGKNTEAFF; cdr3_nt: TGTGCCACGGACAGGGGCAAGAACACTGAAGCTTTCTTT
clone_size: .; d_call: TRBD2; v_call: TRBV10-2; j_call: TRBJ2-5; cdr3_aa: CASSEGTSGVKDQYF; cdr3_nt: TGCGCCAGCAGTGAGGGGACTAGCGGGGTGAAAGACCAGTACTTC
clone_size: .; d_call: .; v_call: TRBV2; j_call: TRBJ1-2; cdr3_aa: CASPSRGVLYGYTF; cdr3_nt: TGTGCCAGCCCGAGCAGGGGAGTACTCTATGGCTACACCTTC
clone_size: .; d_call: TRBD1; v_call: TRBV6-5; j_call: TRBJ2-1; cdr3_aa: CASSYGQGNRFF; cdr3_nt: TGTGCCAGCAGTTACGGACAGGGGAATCGGTTCTTC
clone_size: medium-sized; d_call: TRBD1; v_call: TRBV5-4; j_call: TRBJ1-2; cdr3_aa: CASSPAHTGGLYGYTF; cdr3_nt: TGTGCCAGCAGCCCGGCCCACACAGGGGGGCTATATGGCTACACCTTC
clone_size: .; d_call: .; v_call: TRBV4-1; j_call: TRBJ1-2; cdr3_aa: CASSQPGTLNGYTF; cdr3_nt: TGCGCCAGCAGCCAGCCCGGGACACTCAACGGCTACACCTTC
clone_size: .; d_call: TRBD2; v_call: TRBV6-6; j_call: TRBJ2-1; cdr3_aa: CATQREAYNEQFF; cdr3_nt: TGTGCCACCCAGCGGGAGGCTTACAATGAGCAGTTCTTC
clone_size: .; d_call: TRBD2; v_call: TRBV27; j_call: TRBJ2-1; cdr3_aa: CASSLLAGPGENEQFF; cdr3_nt: TGTGCCAGCAGTTTATTAGCGGGACCTGGTGAAAATGAGCAGTTCTTC
clone_size: .; d_call: .; v_call: TRBV2; j_call: TRBJ2-2; cdr3_aa: CASRAIQLASGELFF; cdr3_nt: TGTGCCAGCAGGGCTATCCAACTAGCAAGCGGGGAGCTGTTTTTT
clone_size: .; d_call: .; v_call: TRBV5-1; j_call: TRBJ2-2; cdr3_aa: CASASHGGPNTGELFF; cdr3_nt: TGCGCCAGCGCCTCACACGGGGGGCCGAACACCGGGGAGCTGTTTTTT
clone_size: .; d_call: TRBD2; v_call: TRBV29-1; j_call: TRBJ2-5; cdr3_aa: CSLSSAGVRETQYF; cdr3_nt: TGCAGCCTTTCTTCAGCGGGAGTTAGGGAGACCCAGTACTTC
clone_size: .; d_call: TRBD1; v_call: TRBV6-5; j_call: TRBJ2-7; cdr3_aa: CASSYGQGAGEQYF; cdr3_nt: TGTGCCAGCAGTTACGGGCAGGGGGCGGGCGAGCAGTACTTC